Presented here are 28 T cell receptor beta chains from one specimen sequenced in a study of blood T cell repertoires in COVID-19 (TCRdb year 2020). The library was prepared using the immunoSEQ multiplex PCR assay. TCRdb mirrors the immuneACCESS table, restricted to in-frame sequences. Some clones are absent from its copies; in checked studies, under half trace to an unresolved V gene, and the reason for the others is unknown. The sample table lists approximately 94,000 clones, about 86% of them with a count of one. The ten largest clones take up roughly 4.6% of the sample. The sample comprised peripheral blood. The receptors here all came from a human donor in a cohort sampled during active COVID-19.

V gene TRBV4-1 combines with J gene TRBJ2-7; 9 nucleotides align to TRBD1. The ends lost 3 bases at V and 2 bases at J; junction bases unmatched: 8. CDR1 and CDR2 (germline): MGHRA, YSYEKL. This CDR3 comprises 16 residues. CDR3 loop: CASSHSRGQGPYEQYF. The CDR3 nucleotides read TGCGCCAGCAGCCACTCTCGGGGACAGGGCCCCTACGAGCAGTACTTC.

The chain recombines TRBV18 with TRBJ1-3, with TRBD1 matching 7 bases. The CDR3 covers 15 residues. Trimming cost V 3 bases and J 3 bases; bases outside gene matches: 5. CDR1 KGHSH and CDR2 LQKENI come from the germline V gene. CDR3 amino acids: CASSPFSGGGNTIYF. CDR3 nucleotides: TGTGCCAGCTCACCTTTTTCAGGGGGTGGAAACACCATATATTTT.

The V call is TRBV6-4, the J call TRBJ2-3; no definite D call. The V and J ends lost 8 bases and 5 bases respectively, with 14 bases between them. From germline, CDR1 is MRHNA and CDR2 SNTAGT. The CDR3 totals 13 residues. CDR3 in DNA: TGTGCCAGCGGCCTTGAGCGCGGAGATACGCAGTATTTT. Translated, it gives CASGLERGDTQYF.

This chain joins TRBV27 and TRBJ1-1; 7 bases agree with TRBD1. J was trimmed by 1 base and V by 3 bases; bases with no gene match: 2. The CDR3 extends over 14 amino acids. Germline values: CDR1 MNHEY, CDR2 SMNVEV (reference sequence). The CDR3 reads CASSFGQANTEAFF. The CDR3 DNA follows: TGTGCCAGCAGTTTCGGACAGGCGAACACTGAAGCTTTCTTT.

The chain uses TRBV6-1 and TRBJ2-1; weak D call: TRBD2 (7 bases). Deletions cut 0 bases from V and 6 bases from J, with 15 bases between. This CDR3 is 16 amino acids long. From germline, CDR1 is MNHNS and CDR2 SASEGT. In nucleotides, the CDR3 is TGTGCCAGCAGTGAAGCGAGGGGGGGCAGTAGCAATGAGCAGTTCTTC. Amino acid sequence: CASSEARGGSSNEQFF.

CDR3: CASSLGQNYGYTF. Here the CDR3 DNA reads TGTGCCAGCAGCCTCGGACAGAACTATGGCTACACCTTC. The chain links TRBV3-1 (or the pseudogene TRBV3-2) to TRBJ1-2; possible D gene TRBD1, 6 bases. V dropped 4 bases and J dropped 2 bases, with 8 bases sitting between them. The CDR3 covers 13 residues. Germline loops: CDR1 LGHDT, CDR2 YNNKEL (reference sequence).

The genes are TRBV30 and TRBJ1-1; D may be TRBD1 (5 bases). CDR1 is GTSNPN and CDR2 is SVGIG in the germline V gene (reference sequence). CDR3 length equals 14 residues. V was clipped by 4 bases and J by 7 bases, with 19 bases between them. CDR3 residues: CAWTPLDKGREAFF. CDR3 DNA sequence: TGTGCCTGGACCCCGTTGGACAAGGGCCGTGAAGCTTTCTTT.

The rearrangement joins TRBV19 to TRBJ2-1; 9 positions match TRBD2. V shed 3 bases, J shed 4 bases, and the junction held 10 bases outside the gene matches. The CDR3 loop spans 17 amino acids. CDR1 and CDR2 from the germline V gene are LNHDA and SQIVND (reference sequence). The CDR3 reads CASSISGSTASYNEQFF. Written as DNA, the CDR3 is TGTGCCAGTAGTATTAGCGGGAGCACCGCCAGTTACAATGAGCAGTTCTTC.

The chain joins TRBV7-2 to TRBJ2-5; the match to TRBD2 covers 7 bases. This CDR3 region has 16 residues. Germline CDR1 reads SGHTA; CDR2 reads FQGNSA. Germline trimming cut 5 bases from V and 2 bases from J; bases unmatched to any gene: 11. The CDR3 reads CASSPRMSGKQETQYF. The DNA for the CDR3 is TGTGCCAGCAGCCCCAGGATGAGCGGGAAGCAAGAGACCCAGTACTTC.

The chain has TRBV6-5 and TRBJ1-4; D is perhaps TRBD1 (5 bases). The CDR3 runs to 15 residues. Trimming pared 2 bases from V and 3 bases from J, leaving 10 bases between. CDR1 and CDR2 (germline): MNHEY, SVGAGI. The CDR3 DNA sequence: TGTGCCAGCAGTTACGGTGGGGCGTCTAATGAAAAACTGTTTTTT. Amino acids: CASSYGGASNEKLFF.

The chain uses TRBV28 and TRBJ2-4, with TRBD1 matching 9 bases. This CDR3 has 13 residues. V was clipped by 6 bases and J by 11 bases; unmatched bases: 8. The germline gives CDR1 MDHEN, CDR2 SYDVKM. The chain's CDR3 is CASRSPTGGVQYF. DNA for the CDR3: TGTGCCAGCAGGTCTCCCACAGGGGGCGTTCAGTACTTC.

The V and J genes are TRBV30 and TRBJ1-2, with D perhaps matching TRBD1 (6 bases). V dropped 1 base and J dropped 4 bases, with 10 bases sitting between them. The CDR3 runs to 13 residues. CDR1 GTSNPN and CDR2 SVGIG come from the germline V gene (reference sequence). The CDR3 loop reads CAWSGRGLYGYTF. DNA for the CDR3: TGTGCCTGGAGTGGCAGGGGTCTCTATGGCTACACCTTC.

The chain couples TRBV3-1 (or the pseudogene TRBV3-2) to TRBJ2-3, with 7 bases that match TRBD2. J lost 2 bases, V lost 2 bases, and 7 bases had no gene match. Germline V gives CDR1 LGHDT, CDR2 YNNKEL (reference sequence). The CDR3 has 16 amino acids. This chain's CDR3 is CASSQSGNILTDTQYF. As DNA, the CDR3 is TGTGCCAGCAGCCAAAGCGGGAACATACTCACAGATACGCAGTATTTT.

V usage is TRBV5-1 and J usage is TRBJ1-1; no firm D call. The CDR3 totals 14 residues. The germline V and J ends were trimmed by 0 bases and 1 base, with 7 bases remaining between them. The germline CDR1 and CDR2 sequences are SGHRS and YFSETQ. CDR3 residues: CASSLGQENTEAFF. The CDR3 DNA sequence: TGCGCCAGCAGCTTGGGTCAGGAGAACACTGAAGCTTTCTTT.

As to this clone: Its ends do not fully match the called genes, so a read error is possible. This chain connects TRBV6-6 to TRBJ2-1; D is possibly TRBD2 (5 bases). The CDR3 totals 14 residues. Germline-derived CDR1 and CDR2 are MNHNY and SVGAGI (reference sequence). The CDR3 reads CASRYSRVYNEQFF. The CDR3 DNA reads TGTGCCAGCAGGTACTCGCGGGTCTACAATGAGCAGTTCTTC.

The chain carries TRBV7-2 and TRBJ2-7; D is possibly TRBD2 (6 bases). This CDR3 region has 14 residues. The V gene lost 1 base and the J gene lost 3 bases, with 10 bases spanning the gap. Germline CDR1 reads SGHTA; CDR2 reads FQGNSA. The CDR3 coding sequence is TGTGCCAGCAGCTTAGACGGCGGGAACTACGAGCAGTACTTC. It codes for CASSLDGGNYEQYF.

The genes are TRBV27 and TRBJ2-7, with 9 bases lining up with TRBD1. The CDR3 sequence is 16 residues long. The ends lost 4 bases at V and 8 bases at J; junction bases unmatched: 15. Germline V gene lookup returns CDR1 MNHEY and CDR2 SMNVEV (reference sequence). The CDR3 DNA reads as TGTGCCAGCAGTTACCTCCCGGGGACAGGGCCGGCGAAGCAGTACTTC. Translation: CASSYLPGTGPAKQYF.

The J gene is TRBJ2-7, the V gene TRBV28; 9 bases map to TRBD1. V dropped 6 bases and J dropped 7; count of bases not matched to a gene: 13. Looked up from germline, CDR1 is MDHEN and CDR2 is SYDVKM. The CDR3 is 15 residues long. CDR3 loop: CASSSPGQGRDEQYF. CDR3 DNA: TGTGCCAGCAGCTCTCCGGGACAGGGACGTGATGAGCAGTACTTC.

This chain uses TRBV29-1 with TRBJ1-2; D is uncertain. The V and J ends lost 7 bases and 1 base respectively, with 13 bases between them. Germline CDR1 is SQVTM and CDR2 is ANQGSEA. The CDR3 covers 13 residues. CDR3 nucleotides: TGCAGCGCCCTAAGGGAGGGTAACTATGGCTACACCTTC. Translated, it gives CSALREGNYGYTF.

This clone was seen a single time. The chain joins TRBV6-4 to TRBJ2-2, with TRBD2 matching 10 bases. The germline V gene encodes CDR1 MRHNA and CDR2 SNTAGT. CDR3 length: 15 residues. The V gene end was trimmed by 2 bases and the J gene end by 3 bases; junction bases not matched to a gene: 0. CDR3 residues: CASSDLAGDTGELFF. CDR3 nucleotide sequence: TGTGCCAGCAGTGACCTAGCGGGAGACACCGGGGAGCTGTTTTTT.

CDR3 amino acids: CASSELVANEKLFF. CDR3 nucleotides: TGTGCCAGCAGTGAGTTAGTGGCTAATGAAAAACTGTTTTTT. The rearrangement uses TRBV2 and TRBJ1-4; no firm D call. V shed 3 bases and J shed 3 bases, with 8 bases lying between them. CDR1 and CDR2 from the germline V gene are SNHLY and FYNNEI. The CDR3 covers 14 residues.

The J gene is TRBJ1-3, the V gene TRBV28, with D possibly TRBD1 on 5 matching bases. This CDR3 is built from 16 residues. Germline V CDR1 and CDR2: MDHEN, SYDVKM. V dropped 7 bases and J dropped 2 bases, with 18 bases sitting between them. CDR3 bases: TGTGCCAGCATCTTATCGGGGGGTAACGCTGGAAACACCATATATTTT. Its translation: CASILSGGNAGNTIYF.

The CDR3 DNA reads as TGTGCCAGCAGTGAAACCGGGGTAACCTACGAGCAGTACTTC. Translation: CASSETGVTYEQYF. This sequence joins TRBV25-1 and TRBJ2-7; D is possibly TRBD2 (5 bases). Trimming cost V 2 bases and J 2 bases, with 10 bases left between them. Per the germline V gene, CDR1 is MGHDK and CDR2 is SYGVNS. The CDR3 has 14 residues.

The CDR3 nucleotides are TGTGCCAGCAGTCCGGGAGGGTACTATGGCTACACCTTC. Protein sequence: CASSPGGYYGYTF. The chain has TRBV28 and TRBJ1-2; D is undetermined. The germline gives CDR1 MDHEN, CDR2 SYDVKM. This CDR3 has 13 residues. V was cut by 5 bases and J by 3 bases, with 10 bases left in between.

The chain's CDR3 is CASSEEMGAGEKLFF. The CDR3 nucleotides are TGTGCCAGCAGTGAAGAGATGGGGGCTGGTGAAAAACTGTTTTTT. The chain carries TRBV6-1 and TRBJ1-4, with D possibly TRBD1 on 6 matching bases. Per germline, CDR1 MNHNS and CDR2 SASEGT. This CDR3 is 15 amino acids long. V lost 1 base and J 7 bases, leaving 13 bases between the germline ends.

This chain uses TRBV4-1 with TRBJ2-3; no clear D. The germline CDR1 and CDR2 sequences are MGHRA and YSYEKL. V lost 1 base and J 2 bases, leaving 7 bases between the germline ends. The CDR3 sequence is 14 residues long. The CDR3 sequence is CASSQVSLTDTQYF. The CDR3 nucleotides are TGCGCCAGCAGCCAAGTCTCACTCACAGATACGCAGTATTTT.

This chain uses TRBV20-1 with TRBJ2-1, with 7 positions matching TRBD1. Trimming at V came to 3 bases and at J to 7 bases, leaving 12 bases not matched to a gene. The CDR3 spans 15 residues. Germline V gene lookup returns CDR1 DFQATT and CDR2 SNEGSKA (reference sequence). The CDR3 DNA reads TGCAGTGCTAGTGAAGGGGGCGGTTTCTTGAATGAGCAGTTCTTC. It yields the protein CSASEGGGFLNEQFF.

The rearrangement joins TRBV11-2 to TRBJ2-4; unclear D gene. Germline lookup yields CDR1 SGHAT and CDR2 FQNNGV. Deletions cut 3 bases from V and 3 bases from J, with 12 bases between. The CDR3 loop spans 15 amino acids. The CDR3 protein is CASSFGGVGKNIQYF. The CDR3, as DNA: TGTGCCAGCAGCTTCGGCGGAGTAGGCAAAAACATTCAGTACTTC.